This TCR beta chain was obtained from a study of cytomegalovirus exposure and HLA in healthy donors. Regarding the study as a whole: Most TCR sequences proved rare, with some public TCRs found in many donors. Most of the TCR beta V segments (in an earlier analysis) were productive either about 87% or about 30% of the time. What was likely a sequencing artifact was a cluster of highly shared sequence variants.

Donors had nominal health at sampling but likely had unrecorded immune exposures. For this clone: Its target is not known.

13 Jbeta primers and 60 Vbeta primers were used for the PCR. TCRdb's copy holds only in-frame clones and misses some; the assay was immunoSEQ multiplex PCR. The sample carries some 100,000 clones, around 76% recorded once. This CDR3 contains 13 residues. Trimming left V 4 bases short and J 8 bases short, with 14 bases between. Germline assignment: CDR1 SNHLY and CDR2 FYNNEI. Sequences were obtained from PBMCs. The sequence came from a woman aged 40 to 50 in good health and CMV-seropositive. The J gene is TRBJ1-2, the V gene TRBV2; possible D gene TRBD1, 5 bases. The CDR3 loop is CASSAEGPFGYTF. CDR3 in DNA: TGTGCCAGCAGTGCGGAGGGACCTTTCGGCTACACCTTC.